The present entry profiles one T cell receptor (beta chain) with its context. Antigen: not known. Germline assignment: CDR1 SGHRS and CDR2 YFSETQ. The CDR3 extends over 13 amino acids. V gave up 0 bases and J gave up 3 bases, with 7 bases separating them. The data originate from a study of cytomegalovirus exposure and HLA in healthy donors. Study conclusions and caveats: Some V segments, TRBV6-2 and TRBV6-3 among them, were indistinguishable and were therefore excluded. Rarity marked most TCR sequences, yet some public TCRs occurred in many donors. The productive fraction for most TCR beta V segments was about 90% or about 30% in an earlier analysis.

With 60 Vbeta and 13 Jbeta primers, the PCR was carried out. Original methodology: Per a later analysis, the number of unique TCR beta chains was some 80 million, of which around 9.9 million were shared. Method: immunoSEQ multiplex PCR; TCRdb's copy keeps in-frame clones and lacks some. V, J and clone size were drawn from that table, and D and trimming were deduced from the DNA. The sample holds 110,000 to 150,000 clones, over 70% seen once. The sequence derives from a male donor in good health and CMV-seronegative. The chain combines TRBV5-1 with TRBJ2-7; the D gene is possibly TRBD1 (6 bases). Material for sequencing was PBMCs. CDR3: CASSLDRDYEQYF. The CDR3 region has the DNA TGCGCCAGCAGCTTGGACAGGGACTACGAGCAGTACTTC.